This is a list of T cell receptor beta chains from one sample in a study of radiation and T cells in renal cell carcinoma. The assay was immunoSEQ multiplex PCR, and TCRdb's table has in-frame clones only and misses some. The repertoire consists of about 160,000 clones, with about 88% occurring once and the leading ten covering around 4.1%. The sample consisted of blood, taken from a patient whose treatment included radiotherapy and nephrectomy. These receptors all stem from a woman between 65 and 79 years old with renal cell carcinoma. Each CDR3 is given with its conserved first and last residue. D genes are given only for firm matches. Clone size appears in some rows only: once, few, many, or a class for an expanded clone.

CDR3 protein	CDR3 DNA	V gene	J gene	D gene	clone size
CASSLVGAQDTQYF	TGCGCCAGCAGCTTGGTAGGGGCGCAGGATACGCAGTATTTT	TRBV5-1	TRBJ2-3	.	.
CASSQPSLRGNTGELFF	TGTGCCAGCAGCCAGCCCTCTTTAAGGGGGAACACCGGGGAGCTGTTTTTT	TRBV11-3	TRBJ2-2	.	.
CASSPTSTDTQYF	TGTGCCAGCAGCCCGACTAGCACAGATACGCAGTATTTT	TRBV5-4	TRBJ2-3	.	.
CASSIDSSGNTIYF	TGTGCCAGTAGTATCGACAGCTCTGGAAACACCATATATTTT	TRBV19	TRBJ1-3	.	.
CASSSQTTYNEQFF	TGTGCCAGCAGCTCGCAGACTACCTACAATGAGCAGTTCTTC	TRBV7-2	TRBJ2-1	.	.
CASSEGSPLHF	TGTGCCAGCAGTGAAGGGTCACCCCTCCACTTT	TRBV2	TRBJ1-6	.	.
CSVSDGSYEQYF	TGCAGCGTCTCGGACGGCTCCTACGAGCAGTACTTC	TRBV29-1	TRBJ2-7	.	.
CASSESGTSVSYEQYF	TGTGCCAGCAGTGAATCCGGGACTAGCGTCTCCTACGAGCAGTACTTC	TRBV6-1	TRBJ2-7	TRBD2	.
CASSLSLQGNYGYTF	TGTGCCAGTAGTCTTTCGCTACAGGGCAACTATGGCTACACCTTC	TRBV19	TRBJ1-2	.	once
CASSQRPGEKGAPDNSPLHF	TGCGCCAGCAGCCAAAGGCCAGGGGAAAAAGGGGCTCCGGATAATTCACCCCTCCACTTT	TRBV4-1	TRBJ1-6	.	.
CASSPNPPVRPTNEKLFF	TGTGCCAGCTCACCAAACCCCCCAGTAAGGCCAACTAATGAAAAACTGTTTTTT	TRBV18	TRBJ1-4	.	once
CASSLMSGGEDTQYF	TGTGCCAGCAGCTTGATGAGCGGGGGGGAGGATACGCAGTATTTT	TRBV5-4	TRBJ2-3	TRBD2	.
CASSLGVETQYF	TGCGCCAGCAGCTTGGGGGTAGAGACCCAGTACTTC	TRBV5-1	TRBJ2-5	.	once
CASKINTEAFF	TGTGCCAGCAAGATCAACACGGAAGCTTTCTTT	TRBV6-1	TRBJ1-1	.	.
CASSLRTGTEAFF	TGTGCCAGCAGCCTTCGGACGGGCACTGAAGCTTTCTTT	TRBV6-5	TRBJ1-1	.	few
CASSVEENQPQHF	TGTGCCAGCAGCGTAGAAGAAAATCAGCCCCAGCATTTT	TRBV9	TRBJ1-5	.	.
CASSLDWASGGNNEQFF	TGTGCCAGCAGCTTGGATTGGGCTAGCGGGGGGAACAATGAGCAGTTCTTC	TRBV5-4	TRBJ2-1	TRBD2	.
CASSYSSGGYNEQFF	TGTGCCAGCAGTTACTCTAGCGGGGGTTACAATGAGCAGTTCTTC	TRBV6-6	TRBJ2-1	TRBD2	.
CASSLSFGHQETQYF	TGTGCCAGCAGCTTGTCCTTCGGCCACCAAGAGACCCAGTACTTC	TRBV5-4	TRBJ2-5	.	.
CASSLGDRGTNEKLFF	TGCGCCAGCAGCTTGGGGGACAGGGGGACCAATGAAAAACTGTTTTTT	TRBV5-1	TRBJ1-4	TRBD1	.
CASSGQGNAEAFF	TGTGCCAGCTCAGGACAGGGGAACGCTGAAGCTTTCTTT	TRBV18	TRBJ1-1	TRBD1	.
CASSLAASGGVETQYF	TGCGCCAGCAGCTTGGCCGCTAGCGGGGGGGTAGAGACCCAGTACTTC	TRBV5-1	TRBJ2-5	TRBD2	.
CASSENGVQPQHF	TGTGCCAGCAGCGAAAACGGGGTCCAGCCCCAGCATTTT	TRBV7-2	TRBJ1-5	.	.
CASSFGTYEQYF	TGTGCCAGCAGCTTCGGGACCTACGAGCAGTACTTC	TRBV7-2	TRBJ2-7	.	.
CASSPGGVETQYF	TGTGCCAGCAGCCCCGGGGGGGTAGAGACCCAGTACTTC	TRBV6-5	TRBJ2-5	TRBD2	.
CASLGLYNSPLHF	TGTGCCAGCTTGGGGCTCTATAATTCACCCCTCCACTTT	TRBV6-6	TRBJ1-6	.	.
CASSLGPTSGSGGKNIQYF	TGTGCCAGCAGCTTGGGACCGACTAGCGGTTCGGGGGGAAAAAACATTCAGTACTTC	TRBV5-6	TRBJ2-4	TRBD2	.
CASSYYRLTGTGESNSPLHF	TGTGCCAGCAGTTACTACCGGCTAACCGGGACAGGGGAAAGCAATTCACCCCTCCACTTT	TRBV27	TRBJ1-6	TRBD1	.
CASSQAPSGPETQYF	TGTGCCAGCAGCCAAGCTCCTTCGGGGCCGGAGACCCAGTACTTC	TRBV4-2	TRBJ2-5	.	.
CASSLSPSPAFF	TGTGCCAGCAGTTTATCTCCGTCCCCAGCTTTCTTT	TRBV28	TRBJ1-1	.	.
CASSLVAPVEQFF	TGTGCCAGCAGCTTGGTGGCTCCAGTCGAGCAGTTCTTC	TRBV5-4	TRBJ2-1	.	.
CASSAQGVETQYF	TGTGCCAGCAGCGCCCAGGGGGTAGAGACCCAGTACTTC	TRBV7-3	TRBJ2-5	TRBD1	.
CASSSSGGGLAETQYF	TGTGCCAGCAGCTCGTCAGGGGGGGGGTTGGCAGAGACCCAGTACTTC	TRBV7-2	TRBJ2-5	.	.
CASSLFIGEKLFF	TGTGCCAGCAGCTTATTTATCGGAGAAAAACTGTTTTTT	TRBV11-2	TRBJ1-4	.	.
CASSLAGGGAFF	TGCGCCAGCAGCTTGGCAGGCGGTGGAGCTTTCTTT	TRBV5-1	TRBJ1-1	.	.
CASSLTHVNTEAFF	TGTGCCAGCAGCTTAACTCACGTGAACACTGAAGCTTTCTTT	TRBV7-3	TRBJ1-1	.	few
CASRGQGRGEQYF	TGTGCCAGCAGGGGACAGGGGAGGGGAGAGCAGTACTTC	TRBV28	TRBJ2-7	TRBD1	few
CASSPGQVTYEQYF	TGTGCCAGTAGTCCGGGACAGGTAACCTACGAGCAGTACTTC	TRBV19	TRBJ2-7	TRBD1	.
CASSLSRGASYNSPLHF	TGTGCCAGCAGCTTAAGTAGGGGAGCGTCCTATAATTCACCCCTCCACTTT	TRBV11-2	TRBJ1-6	.	.
CSVAQGDEKLFF	TGCAGCGTTGCTCAGGGTGATGAAAAACTGTTTTTT	TRBV29-1	TRBJ1-4	.	once
CASSLTGGPNEKLFF	TGTGCCAGCTCACTTACAGGGGGCCCGAATGAAAAACTGTTTTTT	TRBV18	TRBJ1-4	TRBD1	.
CATSVVQDGNTIYF	TGTGCCACCTCGGTAGTCCAAGACGGAAACACCATATATTTT	TRBV6-5	TRBJ1-3	.	.
CASSLNKPYGYTF	TGTGCCAGCAGCTTAAACAAGCCCTATGGCTACACCTTC	TRBV7-2	TRBJ1-2	.	.
CASGAGASTDTQYF	TGTGCCAGCGGAGCAGGGGCCTCCACAGATACGCAGTATTTT	TRBV7-2	TRBJ2-3	.	.
CASSQEVRGRVEYF	TGCGCCAGCAGCCAAGAGGTCAGGGGGCGCGTGGAGTACTTC	TRBV4-3	TRBJ2-7	TRBD1	.
CASSLMGQAHTGELFF	TGTGCCAGCAGCTTAATGGGTCAGGCCCACACCGGGGAGCTGTTTTTT	TRBV7-2	TRBJ2-2	.	.
CASSIEVRGEAFF	TGTGCCAGTAGTATAGAGGTGAGGGGTGAAGCTTTCTTT	TRBV19	TRBJ1-1	.	.
CASSEVSRTQFF	TGTGCCAGCAGTGAAGTGTCCCGCACCCAGTTCTTC	TRBV6-1	TRBJ2-1	.	.
CASSHYRAEQFF	TGTGCCAGCAGCCATTACAGGGCTGAGCAGTTCTTC	TRBV7-2	TRBJ2-1	.	.
CASQGGVYGYTF	TGTGCCAGCCAGGGGGGGGTCTATGGCTACACCTTC	TRBV28	TRBJ1-2	TRBD1	.
CASSQGFGTGVLRGNTIYF	TGCGCCAGCAGCCAAGGCTTTGGGACAGGGGTTCTAAGAGGAAACACCATATATTTT	TRBV4-1	TRBJ1-3	TRBD1	.
CASSINRAPDTQYF	TGTGCCAGTAGTATTAACAGAGCACCCGATACGCAGTATTTT	TRBV19	TRBJ2-3	.	.
CASSVATGAQGYEQYF	TGTGCCAGCAGCGTAGCTACTGGGGCCCAGGGTTATGAGCAGTACTTC	TRBV9	TRBJ2-7	.	once
CASRVPGANVLTF	TGTGCCAGCAGGGTACCCGGGGCCAACGTCCTGACTTTC	TRBV6-1	TRBJ2-6	.	.
CASSFYTGSTGELFF	TGTGCCAGCAGTTTCTACACAGGATCCACCGGGGAGCTGTTTTTT	TRBV7-3	TRBJ2-2	.	few